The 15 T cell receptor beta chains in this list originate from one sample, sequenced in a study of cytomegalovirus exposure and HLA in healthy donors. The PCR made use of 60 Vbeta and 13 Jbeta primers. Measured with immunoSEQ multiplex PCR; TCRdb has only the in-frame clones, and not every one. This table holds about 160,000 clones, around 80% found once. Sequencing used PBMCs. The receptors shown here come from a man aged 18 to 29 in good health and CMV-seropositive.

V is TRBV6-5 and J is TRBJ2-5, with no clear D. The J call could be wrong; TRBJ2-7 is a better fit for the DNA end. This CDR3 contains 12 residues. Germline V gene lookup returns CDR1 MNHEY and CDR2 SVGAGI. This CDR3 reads CASSRNSYEQYF. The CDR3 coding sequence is TGTGCCAGCAGCCGAAACTCCTACGAGCAGTACTTC.

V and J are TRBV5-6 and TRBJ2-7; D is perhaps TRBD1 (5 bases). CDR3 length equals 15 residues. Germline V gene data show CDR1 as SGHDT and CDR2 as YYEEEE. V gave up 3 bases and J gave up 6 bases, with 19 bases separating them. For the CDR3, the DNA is TGTGCCAGCAGCTGGGCTGGTATTGTGGGGCCCGAGCAGTACTTC. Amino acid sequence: CASSWAGIVGPEQYF.

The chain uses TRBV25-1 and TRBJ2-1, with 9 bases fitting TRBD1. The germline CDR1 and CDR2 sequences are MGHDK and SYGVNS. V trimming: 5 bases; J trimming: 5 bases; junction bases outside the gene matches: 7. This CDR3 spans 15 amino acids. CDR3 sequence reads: CASSPHRGLNNEQFF. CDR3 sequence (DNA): TGTGCCAGCAGTCCCCACAGGGGGCTCAACAATGAGCAGTTCTTC.

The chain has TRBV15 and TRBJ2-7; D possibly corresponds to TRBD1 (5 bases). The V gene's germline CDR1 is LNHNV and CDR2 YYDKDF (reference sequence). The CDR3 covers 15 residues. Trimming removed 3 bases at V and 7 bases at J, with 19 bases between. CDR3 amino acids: CATSRTVPLNVEQYF. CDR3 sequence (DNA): TGTGCCACCAGCAGGACAGTTCCCCTTAACGTGGAGCAGTACTTC.

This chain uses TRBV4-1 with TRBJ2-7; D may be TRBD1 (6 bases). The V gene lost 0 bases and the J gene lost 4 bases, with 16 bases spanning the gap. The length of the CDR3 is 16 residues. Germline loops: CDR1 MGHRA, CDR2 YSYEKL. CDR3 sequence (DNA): TGCGCCAGCAGCCAAGATATGGCACAGGGCAGATACGAGCAGTACTTC. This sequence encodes CASSQDMAQGRYEQYF.

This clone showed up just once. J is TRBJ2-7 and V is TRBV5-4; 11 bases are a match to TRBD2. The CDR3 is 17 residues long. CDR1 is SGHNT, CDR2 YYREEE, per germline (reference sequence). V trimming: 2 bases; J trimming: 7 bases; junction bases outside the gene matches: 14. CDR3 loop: CASSLGTYSGRAEEQYF. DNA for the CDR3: TGTGCCAGCAGCTTAGGAACTTATAGCGGGAGGGCCGAAGAGCAGTACTTC.

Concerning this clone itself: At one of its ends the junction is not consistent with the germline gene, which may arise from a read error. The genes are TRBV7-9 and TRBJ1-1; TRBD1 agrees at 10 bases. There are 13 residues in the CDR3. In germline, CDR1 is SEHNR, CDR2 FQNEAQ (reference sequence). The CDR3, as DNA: TGTTCCAGCACAGACAGGGGGCCCACTGAAGCTTTCTTT. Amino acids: CSSTDRGPTEAFF.

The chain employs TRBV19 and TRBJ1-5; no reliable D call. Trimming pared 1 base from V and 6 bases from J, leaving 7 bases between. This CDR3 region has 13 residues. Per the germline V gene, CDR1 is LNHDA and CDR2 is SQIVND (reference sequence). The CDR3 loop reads CASSIGLRQPQHF. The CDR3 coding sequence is TGTGCCAGTAGTATAGGGTTGCGTCAGCCCCAGCATTTT.

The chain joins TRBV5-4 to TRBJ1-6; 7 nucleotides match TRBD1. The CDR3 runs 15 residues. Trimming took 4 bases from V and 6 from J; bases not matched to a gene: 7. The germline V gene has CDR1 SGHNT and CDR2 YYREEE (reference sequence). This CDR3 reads CASSEQTGINSPLHF. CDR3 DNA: TGTGCCAGCAGCGAACAGACAGGGATTAATTCACCCCTCCACTTT.

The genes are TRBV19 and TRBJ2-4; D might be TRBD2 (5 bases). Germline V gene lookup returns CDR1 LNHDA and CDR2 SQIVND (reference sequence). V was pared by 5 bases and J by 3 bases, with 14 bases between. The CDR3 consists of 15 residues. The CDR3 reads CASSHLSGGKNIQYF. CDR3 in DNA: TGTGCCAGTAGTCACCTGTCAGGAGGCAAAAACATTCAGTACTTC. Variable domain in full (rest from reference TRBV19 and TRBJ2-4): DGGITQSPKYLFRKEGQNVTLSCEQNLNHDAMYWYRQDPGQGLRLIYYSQIVNDFQKGDIAEGYSVSREKKESFPLTVTSAQKNPTAFYLCASSHLSGGKNIQYFGAGTRLSVL.

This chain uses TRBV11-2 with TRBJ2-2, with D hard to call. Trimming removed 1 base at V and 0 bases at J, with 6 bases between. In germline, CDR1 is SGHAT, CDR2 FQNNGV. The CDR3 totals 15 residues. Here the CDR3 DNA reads TGTGCCAGCAGCTTAGGAGTAACGAACACCGGGGAGCTGTTTTTT. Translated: CASSLGVTNTGELFF.

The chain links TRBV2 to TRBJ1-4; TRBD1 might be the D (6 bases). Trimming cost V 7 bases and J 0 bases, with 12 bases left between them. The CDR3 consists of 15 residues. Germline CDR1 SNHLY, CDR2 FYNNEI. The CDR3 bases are TGTGCCAGCATGCTCAGGGGTGCAACTAATGAAAAACTGTTTTTT. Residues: CASMLRGATNEKLFF.

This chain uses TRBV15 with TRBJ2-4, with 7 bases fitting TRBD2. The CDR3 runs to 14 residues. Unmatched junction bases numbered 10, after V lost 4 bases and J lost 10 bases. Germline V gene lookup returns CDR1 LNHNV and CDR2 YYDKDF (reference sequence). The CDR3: CATSTGGIRGIQYF. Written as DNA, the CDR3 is TGTGCCACCAGCACGGGGGGTATCCGGGGAATTCAGTACTTC.

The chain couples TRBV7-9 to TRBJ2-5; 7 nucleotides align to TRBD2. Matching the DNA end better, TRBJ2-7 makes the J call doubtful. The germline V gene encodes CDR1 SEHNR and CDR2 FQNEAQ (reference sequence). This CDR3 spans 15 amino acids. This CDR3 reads CASSLDERGTYEQYF. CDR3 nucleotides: TGTGCCAGCAGCTTAGATGAGCGGGGCACCTACGAGCAGTACTTC.

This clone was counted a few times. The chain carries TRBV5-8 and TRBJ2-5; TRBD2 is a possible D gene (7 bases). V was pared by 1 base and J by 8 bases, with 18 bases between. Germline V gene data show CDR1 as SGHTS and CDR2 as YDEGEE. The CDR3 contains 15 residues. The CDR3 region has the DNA TGTGCCAGCAGCTTGTACGGCGGGGGCACGGAAACCCAGTACTTC. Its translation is CASSLYGGGTETQYF. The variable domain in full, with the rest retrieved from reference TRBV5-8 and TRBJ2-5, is EAGVTQSPTHLIKTRGQQATLRCSPISGHTSVYWYQQALGLGLQFLLWYDEGEERNRGNFPPRFSGRQFPNYSSELNVNALELEDSALYLCASSLYGGGTETQYFGPGTRLLVL.